This entry lists 16 T cell receptor beta chains sequenced from one sample in a study of cytotoxic CD8 clonotypes in ibrutinib-treated CLL. Profiled with immunoSEQ multiplex PCR; TCRdb holds only in-frame clones, not every one. The sample holds approximately 210,000 clones, approximately 68% seen once. The starting material was PBMCs, obtained after 24 months of ibrutinib treatment. The origin of the receptors is a human donor with chronic lymphocytic leukemia.

The CDR3 reads CASSPGTGNNQPQHF. CDR3 coding DNA: TGCGCCAGCAGCCCCGGGACAGGGAATAATCAGCCCCAGCATTTT. This sequence joins TRBV5-1 and TRBJ1-5; 9 bases are a match to TRBD1. The V gene's germline CDR1 is SGHRS and CDR2 YFSETQ. The CDR3 is made up of 15 amino acids. The V and J ends lost 4 bases and 4 bases, in that order; junction bases with no gene match: 6.

Written as DNA, the CDR3 is TGTGCCTGGACAACCCCCCCGCGGGGAGCCCAAGAGACCCAGTACTTC. This codes for CAWTTPPRGAQETQYF. This chain joins TRBV30 and TRBJ2-5; D may be TRBD2 (6 bases). Trimming removed 4 bases from V and 1 base from J, with 19 bases in between. Germline lookup yields CDR1 GTSNPN and CDR2 SVGIG (reference sequence). CDR3 length: 16 residues.

V gene TRBV2 combines with J gene TRBJ2-7; D not certain. Germline CDR1 and CDR2: SNHLY and FYNNEI. This CDR3 is built from 13 residues. V dropped 4 bases and J dropped 2 bases, with 9 bases sitting between them. The CDR3 DNA reads TGTGCCAGCAGTGGGTTCGGGCCCTACGAGCAGTACTTC. Its protein product is CASSGFGPYEQYF. Full variable domain (rest looked up from reference TRBV2 and TRBJ2-7): EPEVTQTPSHQVTQMGQEVILRCVPISNHLYFYWYRQILGQKVEFLVSFYNNEISEKSEIFDDQFSVERPDGSNFTLKIRSTKLEDSAMYFCASSGFGPYEQYFGPGTRLTVT.

The rearrangement joins TRBV9 to TRBJ1-5; D is ambiguous. Between the trimmed V and J ends, which lost 4 bases and 4 bases, there was a span of 9 bases. CDR3 length: 13 residues. Per the germline V gene, CDR1 is SGDLS and CDR2 is YYNGEE. The CDR3 reads CASSQDLNQPQHF. DNA for the CDR3: TGTGCCAGCAGCCAAGACCTAAATCAGCCCCAGCATTTT. The entire variable domain, with the rest obtained from reference TRBV9 and TRBJ1-5, is as follows: DSGVTQTPKHLITATGQRVTLRCSPRSGDLSVYWYQQSLDQGLQFLIQYYNGEERAKGNILERFSAQQFPDLHSELNLSSLELGDSALYFCASSQDLNQPQHFGDGTRLSIL.

The chain combines TRBV6-5 with TRBJ2-5, with 8 bases aligning to TRBD1. The germline CDR1 and CDR2 sequences are MNHEY and SVGAGI. With V trimmed by 4 bases and J by 1 base, 8 bases remained unmatched. The CDR3 consists of 16 residues. In DNA, the CDR3 is TGTGCCAGCAGTTGGACAGGGTCAGTTGGCCAAGAGACCCAGTACTTC. Its translation is CASSWTGSVGQETQYF.

V gene TRBV2 combines with J gene TRBJ2-2, with D perhaps TRBD1 (5 bases). The germline gives CDR1 SNHLY, CDR2 FYNNEI. The ends were cut back, 6 bases at V and 6 bases at J, with 14 bases in the middle. The CDR3 length is 14 residues. In DNA form, the CDR3 reads TGTGCCAGCAGATTTCCAAAGGGGTCCGGGGAGCTGTTTTTT. Translation: CASRFPKGSGELFF.

V is TRBV5-1 and J is TRBJ1-1; D not resolved. Trimming removed 5 bases from V and 3 bases from J, with 11 bases in between. This CDR3 region has 13 residues. The germline V gene encodes CDR1 SGHRS and CDR2 YFSETQ. In nucleotides, the CDR3 is TGCGCCAGCAGGTCACAGCTTGACACTGAAGCTTTCTTT. It specifies CASRSQLDTEAFF.

V and J are TRBV7-6 and TRBJ2-7; 7 bases line up with TRBD2. Trimming took 1 base from V and 5 from J; bases not matched to a gene: 8. There are 15 residues in the CDR3. Germline V gene lookup returns CDR1 SGHVS and CDR2 FNYEAQ. The chain's CDR3 is CASSLGFLADHEQYF. The CDR3 region has the DNA TGTGCCAGCAGCTTAGGCTTTCTAGCGGATCACGAGCAGTACTTC.

The genes are TRBV4-3 and TRBJ2-2; D may be TRBD1 (6 bases). V was trimmed by 3 bases and J by 2 bases, leaving 13 bases between them. This CDR3 contains 16 residues. Germline loops: CDR1 LGHNA, CDR2 YSLEER. The CDR3 DNA follows: TGCGCCAGCAGCCAGGCCGGGACAACTAACACCGGGGAGCTGTTTTTT. As protein: CASSQAGTTNTGELFF.

The chain combines TRBV19 with TRBJ2-1, with TRBD2 identical over 15 bases. Trimming cost V 3 bases and J 7 bases; bases outside gene matches: 7. This CDR3 is 17 amino acids long. Germline V gene lookup returns CDR1 LNHDA and CDR2 SQIVND (reference sequence). CDR3 sequence reads: CASSIGTSGRIWNEQFF. CDR3 sequence (DNA): TGTGCCAGTAGTATTGGGACTAGCGGGAGGATTTGGAATGAGCAGTTCTTC.

The chain couples TRBV11-2 to TRBJ1-2; D not certain. Deletions cut 5 bases from V and 7 bases from J, with 14 bases between. This CDR3 has 13 residues. Germline CDR1 is SGHAT and CDR2 is FQNNGV. CDR3 in DNA: TGTGCCAGCAGCCTAAGGAGCCGGACTGGCTACACCTTC. Translating it yields CASSLRSRTGYTF.

The genes are TRBV7-2 and TRBJ1-1, with D possibly matching TRBD1 (5 bases). Germline V gene data show CDR1 as SGHTA and CDR2 as FQGNSA. This CDR3 contains 13 residues. The ends were cut back, 3 bases at V and 1 base at J, with 6 bases in the middle. The DNA for the CDR3 is TGTGCCAGCAGCTTCCAGGGGAACACTGAAGCTTTCTTT. The encoded protein is CASSFQGNTEAFF.

The rearrangement uses TRBV4-2 and TRBJ2-2, with D possibly TRBD1 on 6 matching bases. V was cut by 3 bases and J by 6 bases, with 8 bases left in between. The CDR3 is 13 amino acids. Germline values: CDR1 LGHNA, CDR2 YNFKEQ. CDR3 protein: CASSQNRAGELFF. CDR3 DNA: TGTGCCAGCAGCCAGAACAGGGCCGGGGAGCTGTTTTTT.

The J gene is TRBJ2-1, the V gene TRBV10-1, with D uncertain. CDR3 size: 14 residues. Germline V gives CDR1 WNHNN, CDR2 SYGVQD (reference sequence). V was cut by 4 bases and J by 8 bases, with 15 bases left in between. CDR3 nucleotides: TGCGCCAGCAGTGCCCTTGAGGCATGGCATGAGCAGTTCTTC. It translates to CASSALEAWHEQFF.

This sequence joins TRBV4-3 and TRBJ2-7, with 7 nucleotides matching TRBD2. This CDR3 comprises 18 residues. The germline gives CDR1 LGHNA, CDR2 YSLEER. V lost 2 bases to trimming and J lost 4 bases; unmatched junction nucleotides: 17. The CDR3 spells CASSQSLMGGGRGYEQYF. CDR3 sequence (DNA): TGCGCCAGCAGCCAAAGTCTGATGGGGGGAGGGAGAGGTTACGAGCAGTACTTC.

The chain links TRBV6-5 to TRBJ2-2; 8 bases agree with TRBD2. V shed 6 bases and J 6 bases; nucleotides not matched to a gene: 9. Germline V gene data show CDR1 as MNHEY and CDR2 as SVGAGI. The CDR3 has 15 residues. The CDR3 protein is CASSKNPGLAGELFF. The CDR3 DNA reads TGTGCCAGCAGCAAAAATCCGGGACTAGCCGGGGAGCTGTTTTTT.